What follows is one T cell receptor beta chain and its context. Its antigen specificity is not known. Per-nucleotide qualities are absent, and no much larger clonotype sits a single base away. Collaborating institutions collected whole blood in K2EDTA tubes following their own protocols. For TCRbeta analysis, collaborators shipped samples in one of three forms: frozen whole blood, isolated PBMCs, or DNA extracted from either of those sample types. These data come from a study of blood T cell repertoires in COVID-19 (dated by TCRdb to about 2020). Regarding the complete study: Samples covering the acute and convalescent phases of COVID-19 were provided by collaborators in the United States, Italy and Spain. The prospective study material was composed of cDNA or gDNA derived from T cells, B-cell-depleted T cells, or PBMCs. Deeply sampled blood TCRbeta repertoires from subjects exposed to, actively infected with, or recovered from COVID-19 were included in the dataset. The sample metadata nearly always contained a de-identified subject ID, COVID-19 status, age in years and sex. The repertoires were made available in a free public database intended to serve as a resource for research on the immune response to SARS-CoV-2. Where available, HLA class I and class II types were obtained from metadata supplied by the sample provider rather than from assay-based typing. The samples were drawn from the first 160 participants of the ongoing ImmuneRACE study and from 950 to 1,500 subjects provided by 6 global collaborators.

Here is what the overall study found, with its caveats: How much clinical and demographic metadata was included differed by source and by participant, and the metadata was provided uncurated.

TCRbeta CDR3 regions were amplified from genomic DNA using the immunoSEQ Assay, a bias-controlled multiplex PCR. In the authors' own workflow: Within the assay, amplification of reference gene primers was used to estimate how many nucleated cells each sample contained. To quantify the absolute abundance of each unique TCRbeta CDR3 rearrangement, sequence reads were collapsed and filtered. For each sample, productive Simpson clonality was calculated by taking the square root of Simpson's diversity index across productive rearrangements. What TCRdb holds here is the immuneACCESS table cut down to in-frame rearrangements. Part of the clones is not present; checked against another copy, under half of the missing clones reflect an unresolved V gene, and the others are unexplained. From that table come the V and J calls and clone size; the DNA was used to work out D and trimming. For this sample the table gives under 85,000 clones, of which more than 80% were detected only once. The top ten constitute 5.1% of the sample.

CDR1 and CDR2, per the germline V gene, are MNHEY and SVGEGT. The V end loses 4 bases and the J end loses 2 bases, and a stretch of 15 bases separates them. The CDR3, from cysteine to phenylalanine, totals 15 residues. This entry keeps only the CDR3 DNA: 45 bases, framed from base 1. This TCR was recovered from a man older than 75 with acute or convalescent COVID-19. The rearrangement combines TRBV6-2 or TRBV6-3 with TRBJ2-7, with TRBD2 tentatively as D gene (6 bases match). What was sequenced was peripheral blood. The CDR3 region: CASSSIAAPAYEQYF. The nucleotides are TGTGCCAGCAGTTCAATAGCGGCCCCAGCCTACGAGCAGTACTTC.